This T cell receptor (beta chain) is from a study of CD8 T cells in ankylosing spondylitis. Germline CDR1 reads MNHEY; CDR2 reads SVGAGI. The CDR3 is 15 residues long. A word on this clonotype: Its cognate antigen is unknown. Sequence at one end of the junction differs from germline and may be a read error.

Quantitative 5'-RACE was performed with molecular barcodes, and it yielded the TCR beta libraries. TCRdb reprocessed the 5' RACE reads with MiXCR, giving one entry per CDR3 protein. The table records about 250,000 distinct CDR3 sequences, roughly 32% of them present only once. Findings of the study overall: Enrichment of disease-linked clones was reportedly significant in matched ankylosing spondylitis synovial fluid. Past studies reported some motif variants in reactive arthritis synovial fluid and blood.

Sequencing was performed on blood, either unsorted or a sorted T cell fraction (not recorded which). The source of this sequence is a male donor with ankylosing spondylitis or in good health (not recorded which). This chain joins TRBV6-5 and TRBJ2-7; 11 bases align to TRBD2. The CDR3 nucleotides are TGTGCCAGCAGTGACTCCAGACTAGCGGGGTACGAGCAGTACTTC. Its translation is CASSDSRLAGYEQYF.